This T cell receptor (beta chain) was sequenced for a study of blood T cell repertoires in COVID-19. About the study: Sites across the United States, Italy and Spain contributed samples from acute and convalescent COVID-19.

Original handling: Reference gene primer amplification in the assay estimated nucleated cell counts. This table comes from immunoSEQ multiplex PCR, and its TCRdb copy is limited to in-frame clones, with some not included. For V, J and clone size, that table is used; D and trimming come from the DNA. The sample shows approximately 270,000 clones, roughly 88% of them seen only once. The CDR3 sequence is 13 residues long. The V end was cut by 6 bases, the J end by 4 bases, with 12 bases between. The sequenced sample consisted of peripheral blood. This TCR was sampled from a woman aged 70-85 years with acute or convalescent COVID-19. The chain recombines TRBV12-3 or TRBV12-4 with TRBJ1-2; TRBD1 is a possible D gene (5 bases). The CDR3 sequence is CASSPRQGYGYTF. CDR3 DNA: TGTGCCAGCAGCCCACGGCAGGGCTATGGCTACACCTTC.